This T cell receptor beta chain was retrieved from a study of beta chain features in type 1 diabetes. Overall study results and limits: TCRB CDR3 length was moderately but significantly reduced in all four CD4+ subsets of Type 1 diabetes patients.

With respect to this clone: Its antigen is not known.

Expressed TCRB transcripts were sequenced because the entire RNA isolate underwent reverse transcription. Sequenced by immunoSEQ multiplex PCR; TCRdb stores in-frame clones only, minus some. The sample includes some 700,000 clones, 13% seen only once; the top ten take 0.022%. V lost 0 bases, J lost 9 bases, and 12 bases lay in between. The CDR3 spans 15 residues. The germline CDR1 and CDR2 sequences are MNHNY and SVGAGI (reference sequence). The rearrangement uses TRBV6-6 and TRBJ1-6; D not certain. Sequencing was carried out using naive CD4+ T cells from blood. This receptor was identified in a man between 18 and 35 years old with type 1 diabetes. The CDR3 coding sequence is TGTGCCAGCAGTTACTCGCGGGATCTCTCTTCACCCCTCCACTTT. Translating gives CASSYSRDLSSPLHF.